This T cell receptor (beta chain) was sequenced in a study of blood T cell repertoires in COVID-19. Study-wide background: The cDNA or gDNA used as material had been derived from T cells, B-cell-depleted T cells, or PBMCs.

Germline V gene lookup returns CDR1 MNHEY and CDR2 SVGEGT. This CDR3 is built from 13 residues. After removal of 6 bases from V and 5 bases from J, the junction contained 3 bases not matched to a gene. Assay used: immunoSEQ multiplex PCR; TCRdb lists only in-frame clones, some missing. The sample shows 95,000 to 150,000 clones, roughly 89% of them seen only once. The rearrangement uses TRBV6-2 or TRBV6-3 and TRBJ2-2; 7 bases agree with TRBD1. The clonotype was recovered from a man aged 35-49 years with acute or convalescent COVID-19. Specimen: peripheral blood. In DNA form, the CDR3 reads TGTGCCAGCAGCAGACAGGGTACCGGGGAGCTGTTTTTT. Translating it yields CASSRQGTGELFF.